This entry lists 21 T cell receptor beta chains sequenced from one sample in a study of cytomegalovirus exposure and HLA in healthy donors. Sequencing used immunoSEQ multiplex PCR; TCRdb keeps in-frame clones, though not all of them. The sample consists of 100,000 to 150,000 clones, 75% to 90% of them appearing once. The specimen sequenced was PBMCs. Receptor source: a woman between 18 and 29 years old in good health and CMV-seronegative.

This chain uses TRBV5-5 with TRBJ2-1; D is unresolved. CDR3 size: 14 residues. V dropped 2 bases and J dropped 6 bases, with 12 bases sitting between them. The germline gives CDR1 SGHKS, CDR2 YYEKEE (reference sequence). This chain's CDR3 is CASSLSTAANEQFF. The CDR3 DNA reads TGTGCCAGCAGCTTATCGACCGCGGCCAATGAGCAGTTCTTC.

The chain employs TRBV9 and TRBJ1-2; D unclear. The germline V and J ends were trimmed by 0 bases and 6 bases, with 9 bases remaining between them. Looked up from germline, CDR1 is SGDLS and CDR2 is YYNGEE. The CDR3 runs 13 residues. The CDR3 protein is CASSVGTLDGYTF. CDR3 nucleotide sequence: TGTGCCAGCAGCGTAGGGACTTTGGATGGCTACACCTTC.

The chain uses TRBV11-2 and TRBJ1-1; 7 nucleotides align to TRBD1. V was clipped by 5 bases and J by 0 bases; unmatched bases: 6. CDR3 size: 15 residues. The germline V gene encodes CDR1 SGHAT and CDR2 FQNNGV. CDR3 nucleotides: TGTGCCAGCAGCGATTACACAGGGGTGAACACTGAAGCTTTCTTT. It yields the protein CASSDYTGVNTEAFF.

The gene calls are TRBV19 and TRBJ2-2; D perhaps matches TRBD2 (6 bases). With 6 bases removed from V and 5 bases from J, the gap between germline ends came to 10 bases. This CDR3 is built from 13 residues. In germline, CDR1 is LNHDA, CDR2 SQIVND (reference sequence). This CDR3 is CASSGRGTGELFF. The CDR3 coding sequence is TGTGCCAGTAGCGGGAGAGGAACCGGGGAGCTGTTTTTT.

The chain is built from TRBV28 and TRBJ1-4; 8 bases are shared with TRBD1. J gave up 3 bases and V 5 bases, and 5 bases lay outside the gene matches. CDR3 length: 15 amino acids. Per the germline V gene, CDR1 is MDHEN and CDR2 is SYDVKM. DNA for the CDR3: TGTGCCAGCAGTGCTACAGGGGGGGCTAATGAAAAACTGTTTTTT. The encoded protein is CASSATGGANEKLFF.

The V call is TRBV29-1, the J call TRBJ2-7; 13 nucleotides match TRBD2. Per the germline V gene, CDR1 is SQVTM and CDR2 is ANQGSEA. V lost 2 bases and J lost 1; bases outside the gene matches: 5. CDR3 length: 16 residues. The DNA for the CDR3 is TGCAGCGTTGAAATGACTAGCGGGAGGCTATCCTACGAGCAGTACTTC. Translation: CSVEMTSGRLSYEQYF.

The rearrangement joins TRBV27 to TRBJ2-2; D is perhaps TRBD2 (6 bases). V was shortened by 5 bases and J by 6 bases, with 13 bases between the two germline ends. CDR1 and CDR2 from the germline V gene are MNHEY and SMNVEV (reference sequence). The CDR3 consists of 14 residues. The CDR3: CASSPLGRPGELFF. CDR3 bases: TGTGCCAGCAGTCCCCTGGGGAGGCCCGGGGAGCTGTTTTTT.

For the CDR3, the DNA is TGTGCCAGCAGTCTCTTGGATACGCAGTATTTT. Translation gives CASSLLDTQYF. The rearrangement uses TRBV6-5 and TRBJ2-3; D call uncertain. The V gene's germline CDR1 is MNHEY and CDR2 SVGAGI. V lost 5 bases and J lost 6, with 6 bases in between. This CDR3 is 11 amino acids long.

The V call is TRBV20-1, the J call TRBJ2-7; TRBD2 matches at 7 bases. The germline gives CDR1 DFQATT, CDR2 SNEGSKA (reference sequence). V was clipped by 6 bases and J by 4 bases; unmatched bases: 0. The CDR3 is 10 amino acids. The CDR3 protein is CSAGGYEQYF. CDR3 sequence (DNA): TGCAGTGCGGGGGGGTACGAGCAGTACTTC.

The chain has TRBV2 and TRBJ2-1; no firm D call. Germline-derived CDR1 and CDR2 are SNHLY and FYNNEI. V lost 3 bases to trimming and J lost 7 bases, with 7 bases between them. The CDR3 extends over 12 amino acids. CDR3 in amino acids: CASSDIRNEQFF. The CDR3 nucleotides read TGTGCCAGCAGTGATATACGGAATGAGCAGTTCTTC.

V usage is TRBV7-3 and J usage is TRBJ2-2; D not certain. Germline CDR1 reads SGHTA; CDR2 reads FQGTGA. V lost 1 base and J lost 4, with 10 bases in between. The CDR3 totals 15 residues. CDR3 in amino acids: CASSLSARPTGELFF. CDR3 bases: TGTGCCAGCAGCTTAAGTGCTAGACCCACCGGGGAGCTGTTTTTT.

V usage is TRBV13 and J usage is TRBJ2-3; no definite D call. The CDR3 is made up of 14 amino acids. V was cut by 1 base and J by 0 bases, with 5 bases left in between. Germline CDR1 reads PRHDT; CDR2 reads FYEKMQ (reference sequence). The CDR3 coding sequence is TGTGCCAGCAGCTTAGCGCGGAGCACAGATACGCAGTATTTT. It specifies CASSLARSTDTQYF.

The CDR3 spells CASSLFGTSGTDTQYF. In DNA, the CDR3 is TGTGCCAGCAGCTTATTCGGGACTAGCGGCACAGATACGCAGTATTTT. The chain couples TRBV11-3 to TRBJ2-3; 10 nucleotides line up with TRBD2. CDR1 is SGHNT, CDR2 YENEEA, per germline. The length of the CDR3 is 16 residues. Unmatched junction bases numbered 3, after V lost 2 bases and J lost 1 base.

The rearrangement uses TRBV21-1 and TRBJ2-1; no check of the table's D call, TRBD2, against the DNA was made. TRBV21-1 is a pseudogene segment. This CDR3 contains 18 residues. In DNA, the CDR3 is TGTGCCAGCAGCACGCGGGAGTTCGAAGTTAGCTCCTACAATGAGCAGTTCTTC. Translated: CASSTREFEVSSYNEQFF.

This clone was picked up a small number of times. This chain joins TRBV5-1 and TRBJ1-2, with D possibly TRBD1 on 5 matching bases. Per germline, CDR1 SGHRS and CDR2 YFSETQ. The CDR3 has 14 amino acids. The germline V and J ends were trimmed by 2 bases and 0 bases, with 8 bases remaining between them. CDR3 amino acids: CASSLTGANYGYTF. The CDR3, as DNA: TGCGCCAGCAGCTTAACAGGAGCTAACTATGGCTACACCTTC. The variable domain in full, with the rest retrieved from reference TRBV5-1 and TRBJ1-2, is KAGVTQTPRYLIKTRGQQVTLSCSPISGHRSVSWYQQTPGQGLQFLFEYFSETQRNKGNFPGRFSGRQFSNSRSEMNVSTLELGDSALYLCASSLTGANYGYTFGSGTRLTVV.

The rearrangement links TRBV11-2 to TRBJ1-1; 10 bases align to TRBD1. In germline, CDR1 is SGHAT, CDR2 FQNNGV. The CDR3 is 15 residues long. J was trimmed by 0 bases and V by 3 bases; bases with no gene match: 1. This CDR3 reads CASSLGTGVNTEAFF. CDR3 coding DNA: TGTGCCAGCAGCTTGGGGACAGGGGTGAACACTGAAGCTTTCTTT. Full variable domain (outside the CDR3, taken from reference TRBV11-2 and TRBJ1-1): EAGVAQSPRYKIIEKRQSVAFWCNPISGHATLYWYQQILGQGPKLLIQFQNNGVVDDSQLPKDRFSAERLKGVDSTLKIQPAKLEDSAVYLCASSLGTGVNTEAFFGQGTRLTVV.

The chain carries TRBV25-1 and TRBJ2-3; 9 nucleotides agree with TRBD2. The CDR3 consists of 15 residues. J gave up 4 bases and V 4 bases, and 6 bases lay outside the gene matches. Per germline, CDR1 MGHDK and CDR2 SYGVNS. The CDR3, as DNA: TGTGCCAGCAGTGGGCTTAGCGGGAGCGCAGATACGCAGTATTTT. Residues: CASSGLSGSADTQYF. The whole variable domain, filled in from reference TRBV25-1 and TRBJ2-3, reads EADIYQTPRYLVIGTGKKITLECSQTMGHDKMYWYQQDPGMELHLIHYSYGVNSTEKGDLSSESTVSRIRTEHFPLTLESARPSHTSQYLCASSGLSGSADTQYFGPGTRLTVL.

This sequence joins TRBV9 and TRBJ2-7; 10 bases agree with TRBD2. The CDR3 consists of 14 residues. CDR1 is SGDLS, CDR2 YYNGEE, per germline. Germline trimming cut 0 bases from V and 6 bases from J; bases unmatched to any gene: 3. The CDR3 spells CASSVGTSGFEQYF. In DNA form, the CDR3 reads TGTGCCAGCAGCGTAGGGACTAGCGGCTTCGAGCAGTACTTC.

The chain employs TRBV14 and TRBJ1-2; no clear D gene. V was clipped by 1 base and J by 2 bases, with 5 bases between them. The V gene's germline CDR1 is SGHDN and CDR2 FVKESK. The CDR3 consists of 13 residues. The CDR3: CASSQAVNYGYTF. The CDR3 coding sequence is TGTGCCAGCAGCCAAGCGGTGAACTATGGCTACACCTTC.

Notes on this clone: Other DNA sequences in this specimen translate into the identical CDR3. V usage is TRBV5-1 and J usage is TRBJ2-7; TRBD1 is a possible D gene (6 bases). Germline assignment: CDR1 SGHRS and CDR2 YFSETQ. V was pared by 0 bases and J by 3 bases, with 10 bases between. This CDR3 contains 14 residues. As DNA, the CDR3 is TGCGCCAGCAGCTTGGTCCAGGGGAGCTACGAGCAGTACTTC. It encodes CASSLVQGSYEQYF.

The V gene is TRBV6-1, the J gene TRBJ1-2; D possibly corresponds to TRBD1 (6 bases). Germline V gene sequence: CDR1 MNHNS, CDR2 SASEGT. CDR3 length: 17 amino acids. V lost 0 bases, J lost 3 bases, and 17 bases lay in between. CDR3 loop: CASSEARGAAVDYGYTF. The CDR3 DNA sequence: TGTGCCAGCAGTGAAGCCAGGGGCGCCGCTGTAGACTATGGCTACACCTTC.